Listed here are 7 T cell receptor beta chains from one sample, sequenced in a study of OX40 agonist ivuxolimab in advanced cancers. Assay: immunoSEQ multiplex PCR; the TCRdb copy retains only in-frame clones and omits some. The sample yields 70,000 to 95,000 clones, approximately 90% seen once. The sequencing used CD4+ or CD8+ T cells sorted from blood, collected in a trial of the OX40 agonist ivuxolimab. The receptor set was obtained from an adult with an advanced solid tumor such as melanoma, head and neck, liver or kidney cancer.

This clone was found once. J is TRBJ2-1 and V is TRBV6-5; D may be TRBD1 or TRBD2 (6 bases each). CDR1 MNHEY and CDR2 SVGAGI come from the germline V gene. The CDR3 has 16 residues. Trimming removed 0 bases from V and 0 bases from J, with 9 bases in between. The DNA of the CDR3 is TGTGCCAGCAGTTACTCAGGAGGGGGCTCCTACAATGAGCAGTTCTTC. Translation gives CASSYSGGGSYNEQFF.

The chain links TRBV20-1 to TRBJ1-3; no reliable D call. V lost 3 bases to trimming and J lost 4 bases, with 4 bases between them. The CDR3 is made up of 11 amino acids. Germline CDR1 and CDR2: DFQATT and SNEGSKA (reference sequence). CDR3 DNA: TGCAGTGCTAGTCGCGGAAACACCATATATTTT. It is translated as CSASRGNTIYF.

V gene TRBV2 combines with J gene TRBJ1-4; TRBD1 matches 8 bases. The V gene end was trimmed by 8 bases and the J gene end by 8 bases; junction bases not matched to a gene: 4. From germline, CDR1 is SNHLY and CDR2 FYNNEI. The CDR3 covers 12 residues. The CDR3 coding sequence is TGTGCCAGCCAGGGGGCTGGGGAAAAACTGTTTTTT. This gives the protein CASQGAGEKLFF.

The genes are TRBV28 and TRBJ2-1; 9 positions agree with TRBD1. The CDR3 length is 13 residues. From germline, CDR1 is MDHEN and CDR2 SYDVKM. Unmatched junction bases numbered 8, after V lost 5 bases and J lost 12 bases. CDR3 nucleotide sequence: TGTGCCAGCAGTCTCAGGGGACAGGGAGGGCAGTTCTTC. Translated, it gives CASSLRGQGGQFF.

The chain is built from TRBV7-2 and TRBJ2-2; D remains unclear. V lost 5 bases, J lost 1 base, and 11 bases lay in between. Germline CDR1 is SGHTA and CDR2 is FQGNSA. The CDR3 is 15 amino acids. The CDR3 nucleotides read TGTGCCAGCAGCCAAAGACACATGAACACCGGGGAGCTGTTTTTT. Translation: CASSQRHMNTGELFF.

This clone appeared once. This chain connects TRBV6-5 to TRBJ2-2; TRBD1 might be the D (5 bases). The CDR3 contains 15 residues. Deletions cut 7 bases from V and 0 bases from J, with 12 bases between. Germline V gene lookup returns CDR1 MNHEY and CDR2 SVGAGI. For the CDR3, the DNA is TGTGCCAGCACCCAGGGAATTGCGAACACCGGGGAGCTGTTTTTT. Translating gives CASTQGIANTGELFF.

CDR3 residues: CASSYSRQSPEQYF. The CDR3 DNA sequence: TGTGCCAGCAGTTACTCCAGACAGTCTCCCGAGCAGTACTTC. The V and J genes are TRBV6-5 and TRBJ2-7, with D perhaps matching TRBD1 (5 bases). Germline lookup yields CDR1 MNHEY and CDR2 SVGAGI. The length of the CDR3 is 14 residues. Trimming left V 0 bases short and J 6 bases short, with 12 bases between.